This is a list of T cell receptor beta chains from one sample in a study of T-cell memory formation after mild COVID-19. MiXCR was run by TCRdb on the 5' RACE reads, yielding one entry per CDR3 protein. The sample shows roughly 170,000 distinct CDR3 sequences, approximately 18% of them seen only once. The sample taken for sequencing was PBMCs or a T cell subset sorted from them (not recorded which). The receptors were gathered from a man younger than 35 who had mild COVID-19 (a few samples of this study predate the infection). Cell type and time point are not known. CDR3s include the opening cysteine and the closing phenylalanine or tryptophan. The D gene is left open where the match is weak. Clone size is shown for a subset of rows, as once, few, many or a class of expanded clone.

v_gene: TRBV6-5
j_gene: TRBJ1-1
d_gene: -
abundance: few
CDR3nt: TGTGCCACGGGGGGAGAGAGGCATACTGAAGCTTTCTTT
CDR3aa: CATGGERHTEAFF

v_gene: TRBV7-2
j_gene: TRBJ1-5
d_gene: TRBD1
abundance: -
CDR3nt: TGTGCCAGCAGCTTCGGATCCCGGACAGGGACCAGTCAGCCCCAGCATTTT
CDR3aa: CASSFGSRTGTSQPQHF

v_gene: TRBV4-3
j_gene: TRBJ1-4
d_gene: -
abundance: -
CDR3nt: TGCGCCAGCAGCCAAGCACCCCAGGGCACTAATGAAAAACTGTTTTTT
CDR3aa: CASSQAPQGTNEKLFF

v_gene: TRBV9
j_gene: TRBJ1-5
d_gene: -
abundance: -
CDR3nt: TGTGCCAGCAGCGTAACTGGGGGGGGAAGCAATCAGCCCCAGCATTTT
CDR3aa: CASSVTGGGSNQPQHF

v_gene: TRBV12-3/TRBV12-4
j_gene: TRBJ1-5
d_gene: -
abundance: -
CDR3nt: TGTGCCAGCAGCCGGGACGTAAACAATCAGCCCCAGCATTTT
CDR3aa: CASSRDVNNQPQHF

v_gene: TRBV12-3/TRBV12-4
j_gene: TRBJ1-1
d_gene: -
abundance: -
CDR3nt: TGTGCCAGCAGTCTGGGAATAGAAGCTTTCTTT
CDR3aa: CASSLGIEAFF

v_gene: TRBV5-1
j_gene: TRBJ2-2
d_gene: -
abundance: -
CDR3nt: TGCGCCAGCAGCTTACTCGGGGTAAACACCGGGGAGCTGTTTTTT
CDR3aa: CASSLLGVNTGELFF

v_gene: TRBV10-3
j_gene: TRBJ1-2
d_gene: -
abundance: -
CDR3nt: TGTGCCACCGCAGAATACTATGGCTACACCTTC
CDR3aa: CATAEYYGYTF

v_gene: TRBV5-1
j_gene: TRBJ2-5
d_gene: -
abundance: many
CDR3nt: TGCGCCAGCAGCTCGGGACACGGACAAGAGACCCAGTACTTC
CDR3aa: CASSSGHGQETQYF

v_gene: TRBV29-1
j_gene: TRBJ1-1
d_gene: -
abundance: few
CDR3nt: TGCAGCGGGAGTCTGGGGGACACTGAAGCTTTCTTT
CDR3aa: CSGSLGDTEAFF

v_gene: TRBV10-3
j_gene: TRBJ2-3
d_gene: -
abundance: many
CDR3nt: TGTGCCATCACCAGCGGATCTAGCACAGATACGCAGTATTTT
CDR3aa: CAITSGSSTDTQYF

v_gene: TRBV7-2
j_gene: TRBJ1-2
d_gene: -
abundance: few
CDR3nt: TGTGCCAGCAGCTTAGGACATGTACGGGGCTACACCTTC
CDR3aa: CASSLGHVRGYTF

v_gene: TRBV21-1
j_gene: TRBJ1-6
d_gene: -
abundance: -
CDR3nt: TGTGCCAGCAGCAAAGTCCGAGGGGACTCACCCCTCCACTTT
CDR3aa: CASSKVRGDSPLHF

v_gene: TRBV11-2
j_gene: TRBJ2-1
d_gene: TRBD2
abundance: -
CDR3nt: TGTGCCAGCAGCTCAGGGACTAGCGGGGGCCGAGGTGAGCAGTTCTTC
CDR3aa: CASSSGTSGGRGEQFF

v_gene: TRBV19
j_gene: TRBJ2-4
d_gene: -
abundance: few
CDR3nt: TGTGCCAGTAGTATAGGGACAGCAAGGCACATTCAGTACTTC
CDR3aa: CASSIGTARHIQYF

v_gene: TRBV5-1
j_gene: TRBJ2-3
d_gene: TRBD2
abundance: -
CDR3nt: TGCGCCAGCAGCCCGGGACTAGAAAGCACAGATACGCAGTATTTT
CDR3aa: CASSPGLESTDTQYF

v_gene: TRBV29-1
j_gene: TRBJ1-5
d_gene: -
abundance: -
CDR3nt: TGCAGCGTTGCGGATTATAGCAATCAGCCCCAGCATTTT
CDR3aa: CSVADYSNQPQHF

v_gene: TRBV12-3/TRBV12-4
j_gene: TRBJ1-1
d_gene: -
abundance: many
CDR3nt: TGTGCCAGCAGCCCCCAGGTTAACACTGAAGCTTTCTTT
CDR3aa: CASSPQVNTEAFF

v_gene: TRBV2
j_gene: TRBJ2-5
d_gene: TRBD2
abundance: few
CDR3nt: TGTGCCAGCCTGGAGCGGGGGTTCCAAGAGACCCAGTACTTC
CDR3aa: CASLERGFQETQYF

v_gene: TRBV18
j_gene: TRBJ1-3
d_gene: TRBD1
abundance: -
CDR3nt: TGTGCCAGCTCACCAACAGGGGGCGCAACCTCTGGAAACACCATATATTTT
CDR3aa: CASSPTGGATSGNTIYF

v_gene: TRBV9
j_gene: TRBJ1-1
d_gene: TRBD1
abundance: -
CDR3nt: TGTGCCAGCAGCGTCGGGACAGCCCTCTACCGTGAAGCTTTCTTT
CDR3aa: CASSVGTALYREAFF

v_gene: TRBV9
j_gene: TRBJ1-6
d_gene: -
abundance: few
CDR3nt: TGTGCCAGCAACCAGAACAATTCACCCCTCCACTTT
CDR3aa: CASNQNNSPLHF

v_gene: TRBV30
j_gene: TRBJ1-1
d_gene: -
abundance: few
CDR3nt: TGTGCCCACCACAGGTTTTTCGACACTGAAGCTTTCTTT
CDR3aa: CAHHRFFDTEAFF

v_gene: TRBV4-2
j_gene: TRBJ1-5
d_gene: -
abundance: many
CDR3nt: TGTGCCAGCAGCCACAGGGATAGCAATCAGCCCCAGCATTTT
CDR3aa: CASSHRDSNQPQHF

v_gene: TRBV5-1
j_gene: TRBJ2-1
d_gene: TRBD2
abundance: few
CDR3nt: TGCGCCAGCAGCTCAACGGGACTAGCGGGGCCGAGCTCCTACAATGAGCAGTTCTTC
CDR3aa: CASSSTGLAGPSSYNEQFF

v_gene: TRBV6-5
j_gene: TRBJ2-3
d_gene: -
abundance: -
CDR3nt: TGTGCCAGTAGGCCGATGGGGGGAGATACGCAGTATTTT
CDR3aa: CASRPMGGDTQYF

v_gene: TRBV29-1
j_gene: TRBJ1-2
d_gene: -
abundance: few
CDR3nt: TGCAGCGTTGAAGCTCCAGGACGAGACTATGGCTACACCTTC
CDR3aa: CSVEAPGRDYGYTF

v_gene: TRBV3-1
j_gene: TRBJ2-3
d_gene: TRBD2
abundance: -
CDR3nt: TGTGCCAGCAGCCAAGATCTGCGGGGGAGCACAGATACGCAGTATTTT
CDR3aa: CASSQDLRGSTDTQYF

v_gene: TRBV10-3
j_gene: TRBJ2-2
d_gene: TRBD2
abundance: few
CDR3nt: TGTGCCATCAGTGGAGGACTAGCGGGGCACACCGGGGAGCTGTTTTTT
CDR3aa: CAISGGLAGHTGELFF

v_gene: TRBV6-6
j_gene: TRBJ1-1
d_gene: -
abundance: few
CDR3nt: TGTGCCAGCAGTTCCACAGGGCCCACTGAAGCTTTCTTT
CDR3aa: CASSSTGPTEAFF

v_gene: TRBV4-3
j_gene: TRBJ2-1
d_gene: -
abundance: -
CDR3nt: TGCGCCAGCAGCCAAGGGGGCTGGGGGGAGCAGTTCTTC
CDR3aa: CASSQGGWGEQFF

v_gene: TRBV7-6
j_gene: TRBJ1-6
d_gene: -
abundance: -
CDR3nt: TGTGCCAGCAGCCTTGCCCCGGGTTCACCCCTCCACTTT
CDR3aa: CASSLAPGSPLHF

v_gene: TRBV15
j_gene: TRBJ2-3
d_gene: -
abundance: -
CDR3nt: TGTGCCACCAGCAGGCGAGGTAGGGGGACAGATACGCAGTATTTT
CDR3aa: CATSRRGRGTDTQYF

v_gene: TRBV9
j_gene: TRBJ1-1
d_gene: -
abundance: -
CDR3nt: TGTGCCAGCAGCGCCAAGCAGGGTGGGGACACTGAAGCTTTCTTT
CDR3aa: CASSAKQGGDTEAFF

v_gene: TRBV6-2/TRBV6-3
j_gene: TRBJ1-1
d_gene: -
abundance: -
CDR3nt: TGTGCCAGCAACTATCCAGGTTGGACTGAAGCTTTCTTT
CDR3aa: CASNYPGWTEAFF

v_gene: TRBV20-1
j_gene: TRBJ1-3
d_gene: -
abundance: few
CDR3nt: TGCAGTGCTAGAGACCCACGGGGTTCTGGAAACACCATATATTTT
CDR3aa: CSARDPRGSGNTIYF

v_gene: TRBV6-5
j_gene: TRBJ1-1
d_gene: -
abundance: few
CDR3nt: TGTGCCAGCAGCTTCTTAGTCCAGGGTGGGGCAGCTTTCTTT
CDR3aa: CASSFLVQGGAAFF

v_gene: TRBV9
j_gene: TRBJ2-1
d_gene: TRBD2
abundance: -
CDR3nt: TGTGCCAGCAGCGCCGCTAGCGGGGGGATGTATGAGCAGTTCTTC
CDR3aa: CASSAASGGMYEQFF

v_gene: TRBV5-1
j_gene: TRBJ1-5
d_gene: -
abundance: few
CDR3nt: TGCGCCAGCAGCCTGGGGGGTTTGGGGGTTGATGGCAATCAGCCCCAGCATTTT
CDR3aa: CASSLGGLGVDGNQPQHF

v_gene: TRBV9
j_gene: TRBJ2-3
d_gene: TRBD1
abundance: -
CDR3nt: TGTGCCAGCAGCGTAACGGGACAGGGGGCTACAGATACGCAGTATTTT
CDR3aa: CASSVTGQGATDTQYF